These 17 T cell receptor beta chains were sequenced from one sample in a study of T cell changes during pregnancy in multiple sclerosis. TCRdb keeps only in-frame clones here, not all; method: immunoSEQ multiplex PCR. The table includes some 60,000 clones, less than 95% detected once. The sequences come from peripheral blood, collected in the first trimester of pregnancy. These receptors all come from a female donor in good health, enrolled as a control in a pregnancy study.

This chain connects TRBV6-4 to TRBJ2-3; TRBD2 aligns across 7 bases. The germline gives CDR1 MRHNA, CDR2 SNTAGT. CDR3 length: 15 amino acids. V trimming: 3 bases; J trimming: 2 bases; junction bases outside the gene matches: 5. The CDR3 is CASSESSGNTDTQYF. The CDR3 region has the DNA TGTGCCAGCAGTGAATCGAGCGGGAACACAGATACGCAGTATTTT.

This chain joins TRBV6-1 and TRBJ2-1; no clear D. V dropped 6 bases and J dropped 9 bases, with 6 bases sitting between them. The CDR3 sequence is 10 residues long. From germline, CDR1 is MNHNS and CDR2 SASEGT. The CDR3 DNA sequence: TGTGCCAGCAGCGTAGTTGAGCAGTTCTTC. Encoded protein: CASSVVEQFF.

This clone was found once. CDR3 in amino acids: CASSIRAGSEKLFF. The CDR3 DNA reads as TGTGCCAGTAGTATCAGGGCTGGGTCTGAAAAACTGTTTTTT. The chain joins TRBV19 to TRBJ1-4, with D perhaps TRBD1 (5 bases). The V gene lost 3 bases and the J gene lost 7 bases, with 12 bases spanning the gap. Germline CDR1 reads LNHDA; CDR2 reads SQIVND (reference sequence). This CDR3 region has 14 residues.

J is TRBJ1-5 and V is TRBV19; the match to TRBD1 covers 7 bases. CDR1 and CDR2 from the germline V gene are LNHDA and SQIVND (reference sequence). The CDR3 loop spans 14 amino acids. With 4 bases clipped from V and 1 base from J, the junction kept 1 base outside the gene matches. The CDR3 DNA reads TGTGCCAGTAGTAGGGACAGAAGCAATCAGCCCCAGCATTTT. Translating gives CASSRDRSNQPQHF.

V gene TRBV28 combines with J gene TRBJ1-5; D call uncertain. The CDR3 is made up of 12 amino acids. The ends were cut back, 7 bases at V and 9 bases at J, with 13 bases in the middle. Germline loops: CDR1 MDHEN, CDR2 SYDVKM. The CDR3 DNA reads TGTGCCAGCATCGCCACAGCCGGGCCCCAGCATTTT. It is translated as CASIATAGPQHF.

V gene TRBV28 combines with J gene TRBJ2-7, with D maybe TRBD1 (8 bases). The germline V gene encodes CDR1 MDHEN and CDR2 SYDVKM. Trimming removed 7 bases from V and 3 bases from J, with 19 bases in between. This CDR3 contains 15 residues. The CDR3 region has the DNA TGTGCCAGCACCACAGGGGGGGGCCAGATCTACGAGCAGTACTTC. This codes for CASTTGGGQIYEQYF.

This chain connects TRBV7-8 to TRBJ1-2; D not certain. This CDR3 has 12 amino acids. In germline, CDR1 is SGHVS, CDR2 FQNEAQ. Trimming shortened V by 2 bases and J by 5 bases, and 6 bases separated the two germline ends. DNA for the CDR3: TGTGCCAGCAGCTTATTGGAGTATGGCTACACCTTC. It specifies CASSLLEYGYTF. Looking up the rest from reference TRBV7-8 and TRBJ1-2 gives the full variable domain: GAGVSQSPRYKVAKRGQDVALRCDPISGHVSLFWYQQALGQGPEFLTYFQNEAQLDKSGLPSDRFFAERPEGSVSTLKIQRTQQEDSAVYLCASSLLEYGYTFGSGTRLTVV.

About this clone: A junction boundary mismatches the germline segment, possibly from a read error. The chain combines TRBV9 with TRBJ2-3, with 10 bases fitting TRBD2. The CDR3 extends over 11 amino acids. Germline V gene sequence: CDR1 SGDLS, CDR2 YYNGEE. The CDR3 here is CASRTSGDFDF. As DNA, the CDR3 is TGTGCCAGCAGAACTAGCGGGGACTTTGACTTT.

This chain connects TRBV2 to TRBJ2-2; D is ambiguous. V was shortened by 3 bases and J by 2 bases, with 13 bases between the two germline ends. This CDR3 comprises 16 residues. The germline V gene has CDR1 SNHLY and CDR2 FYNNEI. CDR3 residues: CASSDGAIKNTGELFF. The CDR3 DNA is TGTGCCAGCAGTGATGGAGCGATTAAAAACACCGGGGAGCTGTTTTTT. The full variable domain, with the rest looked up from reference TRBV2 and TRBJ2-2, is EPEVTQTPSHQVTQMGQEVILRCVPISNHLYFYWYRQILGQKVEFLVSFYNNEISEKSEIFDDQFSVERPDGSNFTLKIRSTKLEDSAMYFCASSDGAIKNTGELFFGEGSRLTVL.

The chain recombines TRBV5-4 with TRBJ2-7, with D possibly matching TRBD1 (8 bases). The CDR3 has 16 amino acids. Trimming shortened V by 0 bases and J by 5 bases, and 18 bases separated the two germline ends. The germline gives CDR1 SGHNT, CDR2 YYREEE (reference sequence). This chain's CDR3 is CASSLGRWTGRDEQYF. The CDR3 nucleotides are TGTGCCAGCAGCTTGGGGCGATGGACAGGGAGGGACGAGCAGTACTTC.

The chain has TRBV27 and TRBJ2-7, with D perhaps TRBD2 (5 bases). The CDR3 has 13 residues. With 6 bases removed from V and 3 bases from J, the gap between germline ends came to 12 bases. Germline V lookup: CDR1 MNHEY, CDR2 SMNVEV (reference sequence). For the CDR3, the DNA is TGTGCCAGCAGCCCCCGGGATGGCTACGAGCAGTACTTC. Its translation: CASSPRDGYEQYF.

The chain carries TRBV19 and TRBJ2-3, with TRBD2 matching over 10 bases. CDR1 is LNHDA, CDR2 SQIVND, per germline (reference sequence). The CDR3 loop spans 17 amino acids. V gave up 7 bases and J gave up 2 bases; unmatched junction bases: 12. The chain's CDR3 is CASTPGLAVSITDTQYF. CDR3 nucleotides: TGTGCCAGTACCCCAGGACTAGCGGTTTCTATCACAGATACGCAGTATTTT.

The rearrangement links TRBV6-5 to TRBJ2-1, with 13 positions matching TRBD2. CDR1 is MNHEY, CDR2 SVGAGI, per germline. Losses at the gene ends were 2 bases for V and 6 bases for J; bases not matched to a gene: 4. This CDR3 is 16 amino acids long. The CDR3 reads CASSYDRTSGSNEQFF. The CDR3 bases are TGTGCCAGCAGTTACGACCGGACTAGCGGGAGCAATGAGCAGTTCTTC.

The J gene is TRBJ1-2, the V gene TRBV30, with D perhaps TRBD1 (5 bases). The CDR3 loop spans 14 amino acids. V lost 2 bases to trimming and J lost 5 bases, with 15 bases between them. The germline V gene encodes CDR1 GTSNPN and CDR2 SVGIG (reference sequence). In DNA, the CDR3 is TGTGCCTGGAGTACCCGGACATTAGGGTATGGCTACACCTTC. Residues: CAWSTRTLGYGYTF.

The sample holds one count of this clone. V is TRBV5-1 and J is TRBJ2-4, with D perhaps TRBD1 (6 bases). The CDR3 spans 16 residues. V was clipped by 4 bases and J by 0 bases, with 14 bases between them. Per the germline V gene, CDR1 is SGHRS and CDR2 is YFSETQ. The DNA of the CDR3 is TGCGCCAGCAGCCTGAGGACAGATTTAGCCAAAAACATTCAGTACTTC. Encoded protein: CASSLRTDLAKNIQYF.

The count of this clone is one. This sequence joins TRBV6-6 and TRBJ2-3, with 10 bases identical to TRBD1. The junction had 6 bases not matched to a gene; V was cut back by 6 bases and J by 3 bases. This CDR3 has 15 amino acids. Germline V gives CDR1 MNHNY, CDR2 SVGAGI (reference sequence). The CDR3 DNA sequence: TGTGCCAGCAGATCGCGGGACAGGGGAACAGATACGCAGTATTTT. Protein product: CASRSRDRGTDTQYF.

The CDR3, as DNA: TGTGCCACCAGCAGGACTAGCGGGGGGGCAGGGGCAGATACGCAGTATTTT. This sequence encodes CATSRTSGGAGADTQYF. The chain joins TRBV15 to TRBJ2-3; 14 bases agree with TRBD2. The CDR3 is made up of 17 amino acids. CDR1 is LNHNV and CDR2 is YYDKDF in the germline V gene (reference sequence). The ends lost 3 bases at V and 4 bases at J; junction bases unmatched: 6.